The clone carrying this T cell receptor beta chain was seen once. This record comes from a study of blood T cell repertoires in COVID-19. Study context: Italy, Spain and the United States were the sources of the convalescent and acute COVID-19 samples. PBMCs, B-cell-depleted T cells, or T cells were the source of the cDNA or gDNA that made up the material.

The CDR3 has 19 amino acids. Per the authors' pipeline: Nucleated cell number was recorded as an estimate derived from reference gene primer amplification. Data came from immunoSEQ multiplex PCR; TCRdb stores just in-frame clones and leaves some out. The V and J calls and clone size are taken from that table; D and trimming were inferred from the DNA. In the table there are about 190,000 clones, less than 80% of which are singletons. This TCR was recovered from a man aged 50 to 59 who had recovered from COVID-19. The material sequenced was peripheral blood. The V gene is TRBV21-1, the J gene TRBJ2-5; the D call in the table, TRBD2, was not verified against the DNA. TRBV21-1 is a pseudogene. CDR3 in DNA: TGTGCCAGCAGCAAAGGGAGGGCTAGCGGGAGGGTTAGTGAAGAGACCCAGTACTTC. Translation gives CASSKGRASGRVSEETQYF.